Given below is one TCR beta chain in context. Antigen specificity is unknown. Trimming cost V 7 bases and J 5 bases; bases outside gene matches: 14. The CDR3 runs to 16 residues. Germline V gene sequence: CDR1 MDHEN, CDR2 SYDVKM. Generated by immunoSEQ multiplex PCR, the TCRdb table keeps only in-frame clones and is missing some. Of approximately 140,000 clones listed, nearly 90% are singletons. This entry comes from a study of T cell responses to AZD1222 COVID-19 vaccine. Study-wide context: Combined were second doses at about 4 or about 12 weeks. Notes on the study in general: Nearly half of the spike-specific TCRs reportedly recognize variant regions that carry no mutations. The donors showed a predominance of white British ancestry and of females, with possible underestimation of clonal diversity. Increases in Spike-specific TCR breadth and depth were seen after two AZD1222 doses.

The clonotype was recovered from an adult in good health. This sequence joins TRBV28 and TRBJ1-5, with 7 bases lining up with TRBD1. The source material was peripheral blood, sampled on day 0 of AZD1222 vaccination. The CDR3 DNA reads as TGTGCCAGCACCACCGGGGCAGGGGGGATGTATCAGCCCCAGCATTTT. It translates to CASTTGAGGMYQPQHF.